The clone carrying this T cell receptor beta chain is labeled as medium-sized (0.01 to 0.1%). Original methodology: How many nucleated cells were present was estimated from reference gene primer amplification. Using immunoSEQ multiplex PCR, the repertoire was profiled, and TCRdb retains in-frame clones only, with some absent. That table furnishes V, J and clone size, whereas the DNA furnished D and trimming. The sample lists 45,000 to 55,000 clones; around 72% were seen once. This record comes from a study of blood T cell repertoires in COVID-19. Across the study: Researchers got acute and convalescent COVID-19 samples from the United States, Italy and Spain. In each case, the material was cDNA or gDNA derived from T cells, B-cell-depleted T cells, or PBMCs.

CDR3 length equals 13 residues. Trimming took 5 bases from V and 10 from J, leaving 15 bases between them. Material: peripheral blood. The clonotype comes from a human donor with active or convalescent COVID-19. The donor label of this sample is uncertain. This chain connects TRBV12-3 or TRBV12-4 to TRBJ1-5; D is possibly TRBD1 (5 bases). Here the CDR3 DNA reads TGTGCCAGCAGTCTCGCAGGGATGGAACCCCAGCATTTT. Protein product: CASSLAGMEPQHF.